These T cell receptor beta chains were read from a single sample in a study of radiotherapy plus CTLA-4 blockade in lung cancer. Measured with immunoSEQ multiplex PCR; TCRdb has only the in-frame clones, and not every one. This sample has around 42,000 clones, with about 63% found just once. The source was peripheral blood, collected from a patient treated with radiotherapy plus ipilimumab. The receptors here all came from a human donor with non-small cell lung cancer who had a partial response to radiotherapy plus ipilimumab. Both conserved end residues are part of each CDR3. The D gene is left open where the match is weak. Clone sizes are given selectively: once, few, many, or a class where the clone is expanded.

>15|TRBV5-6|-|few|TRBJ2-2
TGTGCCAGCAATCCACAGGGCCCGAAGCCCGGGGAGCTGTTTTTT
CASNPQGPKPGELFF
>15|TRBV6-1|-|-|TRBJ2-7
TGTGCCAGCAGTGAAGCTTTTGGCAGAACCTACGAGCAGTACTTC
CASSEAFGRTYEQYF
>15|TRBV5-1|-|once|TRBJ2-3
TGCGCCAGCTTCCGGTCGGGACAAATCACAGATACGCAGTATTTT
CASFRSGQITDTQYF
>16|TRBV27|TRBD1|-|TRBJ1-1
TGTGCCAGCAGTTTTGGGACAGTGGTTTCCCACACTGAAGCTTTCTTT
CASSFGTVVSHTEAFF
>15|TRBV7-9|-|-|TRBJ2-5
TGTGCCAGCAGCCTGGGGGGGGCAGGGATCGAGACCCAGTACTTC
CASSLGGAGIETQYF
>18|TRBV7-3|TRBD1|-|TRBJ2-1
TGTGCCAGCAGCCTAACACCCAGGGACAGGAGCTCCTACAATGAGCAGTTCTTC
CASSLTPRDRSSYNEQFF
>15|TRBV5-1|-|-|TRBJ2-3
TGCGCCAGCAGCCAACAGAATCACGACACAGATACGCAGTATTTT
CASSQQNHDTDTQYF
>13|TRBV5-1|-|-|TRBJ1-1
TGCGCCAGCTCGGTCACCTTGAACACTGAAGCTTTCTTT
CASSVTLNTEAFF
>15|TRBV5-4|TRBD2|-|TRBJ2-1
TGTGCCAGCAGCTTGAGCGGGAGCTCCTACAATGAGCAGTTCTTC
CASSLSGSSYNEQFF
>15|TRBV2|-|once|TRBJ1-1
TGTGCCAGCAAACTAGACGGGGGAAGGTACACTGAAGCTTTCTTT
CASKLDGGRYTEAFF
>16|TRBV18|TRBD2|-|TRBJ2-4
TGTGCCAGCTCACCCGCGCCGGGGGGGACCAAAAACATTCAGTACTTC
CASSPAPGGTKNIQYF
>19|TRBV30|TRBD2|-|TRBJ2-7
TGTGCCTGGAGTTATCCGGGACTAGCTTTCGAAGGTATATCCTACGAGCAGTACTTC
CAWSYPGLAFEGISYEQYF
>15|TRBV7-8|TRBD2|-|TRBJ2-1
TGTGCCAGCAGCCCCCAGAGGACTAGCGGGAGATGGCAGTTCTTC
CASSPQRTSGRWQFF
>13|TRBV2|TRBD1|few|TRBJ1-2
TGTGCCAGCAGCGGCCCAGGGGGCTATGGCTACACCTTC
CASSGPGGYGYTF
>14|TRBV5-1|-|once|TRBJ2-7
TGCGCCAGCGCGTCCCCGCACCGCCCCTACGAGCAGTACTTC
CASASPHRPYEQYF
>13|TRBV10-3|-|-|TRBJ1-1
TGTGCCATCGGAGGGACGGGAGGGACTGAAGCTTTCTTT
CAIGGTGGTEAFF
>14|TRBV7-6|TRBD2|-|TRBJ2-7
TGTGCCAGCAGTAATAGCGGGCCAAACTACGAGCAGTACTTC
CASSNSGPNYEQYF
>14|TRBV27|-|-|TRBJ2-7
TGTGCCAGCAGTCCATCTCTAGTTAACTACGAGCAGTACTTC
CASSPSLVNYEQYF
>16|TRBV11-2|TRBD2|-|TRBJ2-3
TGTGCCAGCAGCTTAGTCATGGGCGGGGGACCAGATACGCAGTATTTT
CASSLVMGGGPDTQYF
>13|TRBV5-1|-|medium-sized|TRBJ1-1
TGCGCCAGCAGCCTCGCCGGGGTCCTTGAAGCTTTCTTT
CASSLAGVLEAFF
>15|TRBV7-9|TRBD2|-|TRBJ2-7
TGTGCCAGCAGCCACATTAGGGAGGGAAAATACGAGCAGTACTTC
CASSHIREGKYEQYF
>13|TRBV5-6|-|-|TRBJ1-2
TGTGCCAGCAGCTTGCCGGCAGGTCATGGCTACACCTTC
CASSLPAGHGYTF
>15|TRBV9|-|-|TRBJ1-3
TGTGCCAGCAGCGTAGAAGGGGTATATGGAAACACCATATATTTT
CASSVEGVYGNTIYF
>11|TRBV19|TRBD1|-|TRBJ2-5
TGTGCCACTGGGACAGCCACGTCCCAGTACTTC
CATGTATSQYF
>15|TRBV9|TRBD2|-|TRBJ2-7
TGTGCCAGCAGCTTAGGACTAGCGGAGGGGAGGGAGCAGTACTTC
CASSLGLAEGREQYF
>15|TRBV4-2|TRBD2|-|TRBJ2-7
TGTGCCAGCAGTGAAGGGCCTAGCGGGTACTACGAGCAGTACTTC
CASSEGPSGYYEQYF
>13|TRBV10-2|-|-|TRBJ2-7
TGCGCCAGCAAGTCTGGGGCTGGCTACGAGCAGTACTTC
CASKSGAGYEQYF
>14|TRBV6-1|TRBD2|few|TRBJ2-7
TGTGCCAGCAGTGGCGGGAGGCTTTCCTACGAGCAGTACTTC
CASSGGRLSYEQYF
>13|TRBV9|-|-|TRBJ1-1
TGTGCCAGCAGCGTAACAGGGAACACTGAAGCTTTCTTT
CASSVTGNTEAFF
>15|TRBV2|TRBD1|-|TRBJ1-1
TGTGCCAGCGCTGGGACAGGGGCCATGAACACTGAAGCTTTCTTT
CASAGTGAMNTEAFF
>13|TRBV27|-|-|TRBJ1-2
TGTGCCAGCAGTTTTCCAAGCGGCTATGGCTACACCTTC
CASSFPSGYGYTF
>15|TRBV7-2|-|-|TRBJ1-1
TGTGCCAGCAGCCCTATCGGGAGGGGAGGAAGTGAAGCTTTCTTT
CASSPIGRGGSEAFF
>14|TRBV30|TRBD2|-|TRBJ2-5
TGTGCCTGGAGTGTATTGCGGGGGCAAGAGACCCAGTACTTC
CAWSVLRGQETQYF
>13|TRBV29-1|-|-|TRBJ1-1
TGCAGCGTAGCCGGGACATGGCTCTCTGAAGCTTTCTTT
CSVAGTWLSEAFF
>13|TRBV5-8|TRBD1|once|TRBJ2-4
TGTGCCAGCAGCTTAGGGGCAGGGGGCATTCAGTACTTC
CASSLGAGGIQYF
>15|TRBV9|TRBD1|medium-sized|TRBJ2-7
TGTGCCAGCAGCGAGGGGGGGACAGGGTGGAACGAGCAGTACTTC
CASSEGGTGWNEQYF
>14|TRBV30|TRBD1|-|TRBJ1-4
TGTGCCTGGACGGGACAGGCGAATAATGAAAAACTGTTTTTT
CAWTGQANNEKLFF
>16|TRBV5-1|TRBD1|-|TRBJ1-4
TGCGCCAGCAGCACCGAGGGACAGGGGGCTTGGGAAAAACTGTTTTTT
CASSTEGQGAWEKLFF
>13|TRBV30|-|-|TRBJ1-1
TGTGCCTGTAACAGGGAAAGGAACACTGAAGCTTTCTTT
CACNRERNTEAFF
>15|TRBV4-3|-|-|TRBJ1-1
TGCGCCAGCAGCCAAGTGATCGGGGGGGGCACTGAAGCTTTCTTT
CASSQVIGGGTEAFF
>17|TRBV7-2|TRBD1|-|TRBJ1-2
TGTGCCAGCAGCCTACAAACCGGGACAGGGACTAACTATGGCTACACCTTC
CASSLQTGTGTNYGYTF
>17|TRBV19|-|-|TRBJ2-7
TGTGCCAGTTCCCTTAAGGGGCCGGGGGATGGGTCCTACGAGCAGTACTTC
CASSLKGPGDGSYEQYF
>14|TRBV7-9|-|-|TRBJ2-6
TGTGCCAGCAGCACCAATGCGGGGGCCAACGTCCTGACTTTC
CASSTNAGANVLTF
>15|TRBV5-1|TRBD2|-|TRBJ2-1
TGCGCCAGCTGCTTCGGCGGGGGGGCATTGAATGAGCAGTTCTTC
CASCFGGGALNEQFF
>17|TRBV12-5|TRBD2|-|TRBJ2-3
TGTGCTAGTGGTTTGGGACTCGTGACTAGCGGGGGAGATACGCAGTATTTT
CASGLGLVTSGGDTQYF
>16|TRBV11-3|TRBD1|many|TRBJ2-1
TGTGCCAGCAGCTCACTCGGACAGGGGAATTACAATGAGCAGTTCTTC
CASSSLGQGNYNEQFF
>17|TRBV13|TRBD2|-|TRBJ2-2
TGTGCCAGCAGCGTGACTAGCGGGAGAAGGGACACCGGGGAGCTGTTTTTT
CASSVTSGRRDTGELFF
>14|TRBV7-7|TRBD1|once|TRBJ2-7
TGTGCTAGCAGCTTAGGGACAGATTCCTACGAGCAGTACTTC
CASSLGTDSYEQYF
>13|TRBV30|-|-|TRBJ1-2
TGTGCCTGGAGTCAAGGGGCCATGAGTGGCTACACCTTC
CAWSQGAMSGYTF
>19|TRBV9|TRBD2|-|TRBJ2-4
TGTGCCAGCAGCCCAACCCTAGCGGGAGCGGGCCGGGCCAAAAACATTCAGTACTTC
CASSPTLAGAGRAKNIQYF
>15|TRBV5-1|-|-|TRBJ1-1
TGCGCCAGCAGCTTGGGACAGTTAGGGGGCACTGAAGCTTTCTTT
CASSLGQLGGTEAFF
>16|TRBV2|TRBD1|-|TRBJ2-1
TGTGCCAGCAACCGGTTCCCCGGACAGGGGTTTAATGAGCAGTTCTTC
CASNRFPGQGFNEQFF
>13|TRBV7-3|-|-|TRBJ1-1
TGTGCCAGCAGCTCCTATAAGAACACTGAAGCTTTCTTT
CASSSYKNTEAFF
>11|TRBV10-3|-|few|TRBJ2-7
TGTGCCATCAGGTCGTCGGGCGAGCAGTACTTC
CAIRSSGEQYF
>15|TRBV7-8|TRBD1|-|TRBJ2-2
TGTGCCAGCAGCGAGAAGAGGGGGCTGGCCGGGGAGCTGTTTTTT
CASSEKRGLAGELFF
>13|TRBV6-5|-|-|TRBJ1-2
TGTGCCAGCAGGATCAGGGGCGCTGATGGCTACACCTTC
CASRIRGADGYTF
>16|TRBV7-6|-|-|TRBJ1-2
TGTGCCAGCAGCTTAGCGGGGGGGTTAGGTGACTATGGCTACACCTTC
CASSLAGGLGDYGYTF
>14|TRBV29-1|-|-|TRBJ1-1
TGCAGCGTTCATTTGCCAGGGTCTAACACTGAAGCTTTCTTT
CSVHLPGSNTEAFF
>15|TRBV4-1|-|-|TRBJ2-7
TGCGCCAGCAGCCAAGAAGGGGCGAGCTCCTACGAGCAGTACTTC
CASSQEGASSYEQYF
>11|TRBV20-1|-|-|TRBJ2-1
TGCAGTGCTAGAGGCTACGATGAGCAGTTCTTC
CSARGYDEQFF